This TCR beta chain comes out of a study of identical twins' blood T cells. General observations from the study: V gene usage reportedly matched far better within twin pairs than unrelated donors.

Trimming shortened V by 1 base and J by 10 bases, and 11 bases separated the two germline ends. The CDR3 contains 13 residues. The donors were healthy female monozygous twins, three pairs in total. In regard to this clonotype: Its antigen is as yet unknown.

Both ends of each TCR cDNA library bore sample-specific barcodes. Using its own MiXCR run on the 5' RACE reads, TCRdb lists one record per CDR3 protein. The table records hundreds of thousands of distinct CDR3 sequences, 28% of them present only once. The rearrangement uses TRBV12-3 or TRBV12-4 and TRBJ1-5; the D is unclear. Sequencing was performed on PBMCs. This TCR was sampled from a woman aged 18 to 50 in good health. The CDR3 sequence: CASSLVGAHPQHF. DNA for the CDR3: TGTGCCAGCAGTTTAGTCGGTGCTCACCCCCAGCATTTT.